This record covers a single T cell receptor beta chain. Time point meaning: after neoadjuvant nivolumab, at surgical resection. Analysis of PBMCs was direct, with no culture step. The data belong to a study of neoadjuvant anti-PD-1 for oral cavity cancer. CDR3 size: 12 residues. Trimming pared 0 bases from V and 7 bases from J, leaving 4 bases between. Germline values: CDR1 SGDLS, CDR2 YYNGEE. TCRdb's table, derived via immunoSEQ multiplex PCR, lists solely in-frame clones and lacks some. The data hold about 8,000 clones, with approximately 70% observed a single time. Specimen: PBMCs, collected after nivolumab (anti-PD-1) treatment. The TCR was taken from a person between 40 and 79 years old with oral cavity squamous cell carcinoma. The chain carries TRBV9 and TRBJ2-2, with D unresolved. CDR3 amino acids: CASSVGGGELFF. CDR3 coding DNA: TGTGCCAGCAGCGTAGGGGGCGGGGAGCTGTTTTTT.